One and the same sample provided the 31 T cell receptor beta chains below, sequenced in a study of blood T cell repertoires in COVID-19. Sequenced by immunoSEQ multiplex PCR; TCRdb stores in-frame clones only, minus some. The sample has 300,000 to 500,000 clones, around 89% seen once. The sequencing input was PBMCs or T cells enriched from blood (not recorded which). The receptors here all came from a woman in her 30s with acute COVID-19.

This chain joins TRBV6-5 and TRBJ2-7; TRBD2 matches at 9 bases. Germline V gene sequence: CDR1 MNHEY, CDR2 SVGAGI. CDR3 size: 13 residues. V dropped 8 bases and J dropped 4; count of bases not matched to a gene: 6. In DNA form, the CDR3 reads TGTGCCAGCCTTCAAGCGGGGGGTTACGAGCAGTACTTC. Translation: CASLQAGGYEQYF.

V is TRBV5-5 and J is TRBJ2-7, with D tentatively TRBD2 (5 bases). Germline CDR1 is SGHKS and CDR2 is YYEKEE (reference sequence). V was trimmed by 2 bases and J by 0 bases, leaving 9 bases between them. The CDR3 is 14 residues long. The CDR3 sequence: CASSFSTSSYEQYF. In DNA, the CDR3 is TGTGCCAGCAGCTTTTCAACTAGCTCCTACGAGCAGTACTTC.

The rearrangement uses TRBV6-2 or TRBV6-3 and TRBJ1-1; D not certain. CDR1 and CDR2 (germline): MNHEY, SVGEGT. The CDR3 loop spans 13 amino acids. V was shortened by 4 bases and J by 2 bases, with 8 bases between the two germline ends. CDR3 nucleotide sequence: TGTGCCAGCAGTTGGCGGCTTAACACTGAAGCTTTCTTT. Translation: CASSWRLNTEAFF.

This chain links TRBV13 with TRBJ2-2; unclear D gene. Trimming pared 1 base from V and 4 bases from J, leaving 4 bases between. The CDR3 length is 13 residues. The germline gives CDR1 PRHDT, CDR2 FYEKMQ (reference sequence). CDR3: CASSLAGTGELFF. The CDR3 DNA is TGTGCCAGCAGCTTAGCCGGCACCGGGGAGCTGTTTTTT.

This clone has only a few counts. The chain combines TRBV10-1 with TRBJ2-1; no reliable D call. V was pared by 10 bases and J by 6 bases, with 7 bases between. The CDR3 contains 10 residues. Per germline, CDR1 WNHNN and CDR2 SYGVQD (reference sequence). CDR3 coding DNA: TGCGCCACTAGTAGCAATGAGCAGTTCTTC. It specifies CATSSNEQFF.

For this clone: Other nucleotide sequences from this sample produce the same CDR3. This rearrangement joins TRBV6-5 to TRBJ1-3, with TRBD1 as a possible D gene (5 bases). CDR1 is MNHEY and CDR2 is SVGAGI in the germline V gene. V was trimmed by 0 bases and J by 2 bases, leaving 11 bases between them. The CDR3 sequence is 16 residues long. CDR3 sequence (DNA): TGTGCCAGCAGTTACTCGGGAACAGGCCCTGGAAACACCATATATTTT. Translated, it gives CASSYSGTGPGNTIYF.

The chain joins TRBV19 to TRBJ1-5; D is possibly TRBD1 (5 bases). The germline gives CDR1 LNHDA, CDR2 SQIVND (reference sequence). The CDR3 runs 14 residues. V was pared by 5 bases and J by 5 bases, with 13 bases between. CDR3: CASSAGKVDQPQHF. The CDR3 region has the DNA TGTGCCAGTAGTGCAGGGAAGGTTGATCAGCCCCAGCATTTT.

The chain employs TRBV5-1 and TRBJ1-2; 7 bases line up with TRBD1. J gave up 10 bases and V 4 bases, and 7 bases lay outside the gene matches. CDR3 length equals 12 residues. Germline V gives CDR1 SGHRS, CDR2 YFSETQ. The chain's CDR3 is CASSQQGTDYTF. The CDR3 coding sequence is TGCGCCAGCAGCCAACAGGGGACGGACTACACCTTC.

The chain links TRBV10-3 to TRBJ2-4; D possibly corresponds to TRBD2 (7 bases). V shed 2 bases and J shed 1 base, with 12 bases lying between them. This CDR3 is built from 16 residues. Germline V lookup: CDR1 ENHRY, CDR2 SYGVKD. CDR3 DNA sequence: TGTGCCATCAGTGAGGATCGGGGGGCGGCCAAAAACATTCAGTACTTC. Protein: CAISEDRGAAKNIQYF.

The V and J genes are TRBV24-1 and TRBJ2-1, with TRBD2 matching over 13 bases. The junction had 13 bases not matched to a gene; V was cut back by 3 bases and J by 9 bases. The CDR3 is 18 amino acids. From germline, CDR1 is KGHDR and CDR2 SFDVKD. Written as DNA, the CDR3 is TGTGCCACCAGTGATCCCGGACTAGCGGGGGCCTTACAGGGTGAGCAGTTCTTC. Residues: CATSDPGLAGALQGEQFF.

In its sample, this clone was seen once. The CDR3 coding sequence is TGTGCCAGCAGCCCAAACAGAGTTTCACCCCTCCACTTT. Its protein product is CASSPNRVSPLHF. This chain joins TRBV11-1 and TRBJ1-6, with no clear D. The germline gives CDR1 SGHAT, CDR2 FQDESV (reference sequence). CDR3 size: 13 residues. V gave up 5 bases and J gave up 9 bases, with 11 bases separating them.

DNA of the CDR3: TGCGCCAGCAGTCAACACGGGGGACTTGATACGCAGTATTTT. Its protein product is CASSQHGGLDTQYF. V is TRBV5-1 and J is TRBJ2-3; D possibly corresponds to TRBD2 (6 bases). Germline CDR1 reads SGHRS; CDR2 reads YFSETQ. The CDR3 length is 14 residues. Trimming took off 5 bases at V and 6 bases at J, with 16 bases between the two ends.

This clone was observed a few times. This chain links TRBV5-1 with TRBJ2-1; a possible D gene is TRBD1 (6 bases). CDR3 length: 14 amino acids. Per the germline V gene, CDR1 is SGHRS and CDR2 is YFSETQ. V dropped 4 bases and J dropped 2 bases, with 10 bases sitting between them. The CDR3 reads CASSTGQTYNEQFF. As DNA, the CDR3 is TGCGCCAGCAGCACCGGACAGACCTACAATGAGCAGTTCTTC.

V and J are TRBV7-2 and TRBJ2-3; possibly TRBD2 for D (5 bases). The CDR3 length is 14 residues. CDR1 is SGHTA and CDR2 is FQGNSA in the germline V gene. The germline V and J ends were trimmed by 1 base and 6 bases, with 11 bases remaining between them. The CDR3 sequence: CASSLEKSGDTQYF. CDR3 sequence (DNA): TGTGCCAGCAGCTTAGAGAAGTCGGGGGATACGCAGTATTTT.

CDR3 protein: CASSRRDRAGELFF. In DNA form, the CDR3 reads TGTGCCAGCAGCCGCCGGGACAGGGCCGGGGAGCTGTTTTTT. The chain has TRBV11-3 and TRBJ2-2; TRBD1 matches at 9 bases. CDR1 is SGHNT and CDR2 is YENEEA in the germline V gene. This CDR3 is 14 amino acids long. V shed 5 bases, J shed 6 bases, and the junction held 4 bases outside the gene matches.

V and J are TRBV19 and TRBJ1-1; 11 bases are a match to TRBD1. CDR1 and CDR2 (germline): LNHDA, SQIVND (reference sequence). Germline trimming cut 5 bases from V and 5 bases from J; bases unmatched to any gene: 16. The CDR3 has 18 residues. The CDR3 region is CASSPRDRGSFLVTEAFF. CDR3 in DNA: TGTGCCAGTAGTCCTCGGGACAGGGGGAGTTTTTTGGTTACTGAAGCTTTCTTT.

V and J are TRBV3-1 (or the pseudogene TRBV3-2) and TRBJ2-2; tentative D call: TRBD2 (6 bases). This CDR3 has 15 amino acids. V shed 0 bases and J shed 3 bases, with 8 bases lying between them. Germline V CDR1 and CDR2: LGHDT, YNNKEL (reference sequence). The CDR3 protein is CASSQDWGDTGELFF. CDR3 DNA sequence: TGTGCCAGCAGCCAAGATTGGGGGGACACCGGGGAGCTGTTTTTT.

The J gene is TRBJ1-5, the V gene TRBV7-3, with 7 bases fitting TRBD1. V lost 3 bases to trimming and J lost 5 bases; unmatched junction nucleotides: 1. This CDR3 has 13 residues. Looked up from germline, CDR1 is SGHTA and CDR2 is FQGTGA. CDR3 amino acids: CASSLQGDQPQHF. The CDR3 region has the DNA TGTGCCAGCAGCTTGCAGGGGGATCAGCCCCAGCATTTT.

This clone appeared once. This rearrangement joins TRBV27 to TRBJ2-5; the match to TRBD1 covers 7 bases. The V gene's germline CDR1 is MNHEY and CDR2 SMNVEV (reference sequence). The CDR3 extends over 14 amino acids. After removal of 3 bases from V and 4 bases from J, the junction contained 5 bases not matched to a gene. The CDR3 region has the DNA TGTGCCAGCAGTTTGACAGGGTTTCTAGAGACCCAGTACTTC. This translates into CASSLTGFLETQYF.

This chain connects TRBV3-1 (or the pseudogene TRBV3-2) to TRBJ1-2; D might be TRBD1 (6 bases). Trimming pared 4 bases from V and 7 bases from J, leaving 16 bases between. Germline CDR1 and CDR2: LGHDT and YNNKEL (reference sequence). This CDR3 region has 14 residues. In DNA form, the CDR3 reads TGTGCCAGCAGCCCCGGGGGGGCAATATCTGGCTACACCTTC. It encodes CASSPGGAISGYTF.

V usage is TRBV18 and J usage is TRBJ1-1, with 10 positions matching TRBD1. This CDR3 has 13 residues. After removal of 5 bases from V and 9 bases from J, the junction contained 6 bases not matched to a gene. Per germline, CDR1 KGHSH and CDR2 LQKENI. The CDR3 loop reads CASSSDRGEKAFF. The CDR3 nucleotides are TGTGCCAGCTCATCGGACAGGGGGGAAAAAGCTTTCTTT.

The chain joins TRBV5-1 to TRBJ1-1, with unresolved D. V was trimmed by 5 bases and J by 3 bases, leaving 14 bases between them. This CDR3 is built from 14 residues. Germline CDR1 reads SGHRS; CDR2 reads YFSETQ. The DNA of the CDR3 is TGCGCCAGCAGAGAGATCGTTAGCTACACTGAAGCTTTCTTT. This translates into CASREIVSYTEAFF. Variable domain in full (rest from reference TRBV5-1 and TRBJ1-1): KAGVTQTPRYLIKTRGQQVTLSCSPISGHRSVSWYQQTPGQGLQFLFEYFSETQRNKGNFPGRFSGRQFSNSRSEMNVSTLELGDSALYLCASREIVSYTEAFFGQGTRLTVV.

This chain connects TRBV7-9 to TRBJ1-3; D gene unclear. The CDR3 is 16 residues long. The V gene lost 5 bases and the J gene lost 2 bases, with 16 bases spanning the gap. The germline V gene has CDR1 SEHNR and CDR2 FQNEAQ (reference sequence). The DNA for the CDR3 is TGTGCCAGCAGCGGTCGAGGTTCTAACACTGGAAACACCATATATTTT. Translated: CASSGRGSNTGNTIYF.

The chain uses TRBV4-3 and TRBJ2-2, with unresolved D. Trimming took 0 bases from V and 1 from J, leaving 6 bases between them. Germline loops: CDR1 LGHNA, CDR2 YSLEER. This CDR3 contains 15 residues. CDR3 amino acids: CASSQDYWNTGELFF. In nucleotides, the CDR3 is TGCGCCAGCAGCCAAGATTACTGGAACACCGGGGAGCTGTTTTTT.

CDR3 residues: CAWSVGTGTGTLGYTF. CDR3 bases: TGTGCCTGGAGTGTAGGAACCGGGACAGGGACTCTAGGCTACACCTTC. The chain uses TRBV30 and TRBJ1-2; TRBD1 aligns across 9 bases. The CDR3 spans 16 residues. V gave up 0 bases and J gave up 8 bases; unmatched junction bases: 13. Looked up from germline, CDR1 is GTSNPN and CDR2 is SVGIG (reference sequence).

The chain couples TRBV30 to TRBJ1-5; 9 bases line up with TRBD1. This CDR3 has 13 residues. The J segment lost 7 bases and the V segment lost 1 base, leaving 2 bases of the junction unmatched. Germline V CDR1 and CDR2: GTSNPN, SVGIG (reference sequence). As DNA, the CDR3 is TGTGCCTGGAGTGGGGACAGGGACCAGCCCCAGCATTTT. This translates into CAWSGDRDQPQHF.

The V and J genes are TRBV24-1 and TRBJ2-7, with 9 bases matching TRBD1. The CDR3 consists of 17 residues. Germline V gene sequence: CDR1 KGHDR, CDR2 SFDVKD. Trimming removed 2 bases from V and 6 bases from J; junction bases left unmatched: 13. The CDR3 here is CATSDSADRGLPSEQYF. In DNA, the CDR3 is TGTGCCACCAGTGATTCCGCGGACAGGGGACTCCCGAGCGAGCAGTACTTC.

This chain uses TRBV30 with TRBJ1-2, with 10 bases lining up with TRBD1. The CDR3 contains 15 residues. Germline V CDR1 and CDR2: GTSNPN, SVGIG (reference sequence). V shed 5 bases and J 6 bases; nucleotides not matched to a gene: 12. CDR3 residues: CAWLRAGQGFDGYTF. The CDR3 DNA reads TGTGCCTGGCTCCGAGCGGGACAGGGGTTTGATGGCTACACCTTC.

The rearrangement joins TRBV9 to TRBJ1-2; possible D gene TRBD1, 5 bases. The V gene's germline CDR1 is SGDLS and CDR2 YYNGEE. The CDR3 loop spans 16 amino acids. V lost 4 bases and J 1 base, leaving 17 bases between the germline ends. The CDR3, as DNA: TGTGCCAGCAGCCTCAGACGCAACGGGGGTAACTATGGCTACACCTTC. It is translated as CASSLRRNGGNYGYTF.

This sequence joins TRBV11-3 and TRBJ2-5, with TRBD2 matching 9 bases. Germline CDR1 and CDR2: SGHNT and YENEEA. The CDR3 is made up of 15 amino acids. V lost 2 bases and J lost 5; bases outside the gene matches: 6. CDR3 in amino acids: CASSLQAGGAETQYF. The CDR3 DNA is TGTGCCAGCAGCTTACAAGCGGGGGGCGCGGAGACCCAGTACTTC. Full variable domain (outside the CDR3, taken from reference TRBV11-3 and TRBJ2-5): EAGVVQSPRYKIIEKKQPVAFWCNPISGHNTLYWYLQNLGQGPELLIRYENEEAVDDSQLPKDRFSAERLKGVDSTLKIQPAELGDSAVYLCASSLQAGGAETQYFGPGTRLLVL.

The chain couples TRBV5-8 to TRBJ1-5; the match to TRBD1 covers 7 bases. The CDR3 spans 13 residues. Germline V gene data show CDR1 as SGHTS and CDR2 as YDEGEE. Germline trimming cut 4 bases from V and 6 bases from J; bases unmatched to any gene: 4. CDR3 protein: CASSRQGIQPQHF. For the CDR3, the DNA is TGTGCCAGCAGCAGACAGGGTATTCAGCCCCAGCATTTT.